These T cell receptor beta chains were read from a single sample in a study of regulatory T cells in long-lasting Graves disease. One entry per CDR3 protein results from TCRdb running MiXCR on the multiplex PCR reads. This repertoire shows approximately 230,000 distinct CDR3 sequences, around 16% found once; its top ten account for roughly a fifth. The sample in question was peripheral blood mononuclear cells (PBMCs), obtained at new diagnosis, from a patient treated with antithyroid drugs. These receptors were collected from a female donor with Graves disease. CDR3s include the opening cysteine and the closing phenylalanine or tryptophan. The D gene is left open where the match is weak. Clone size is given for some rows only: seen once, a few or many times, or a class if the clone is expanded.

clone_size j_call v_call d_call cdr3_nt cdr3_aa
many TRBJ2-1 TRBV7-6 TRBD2 TGTGCCAGCAGCCAATGGCGGGAGGTATACAATGAGCAGTTCTTC CASSQWREVYNEQFF
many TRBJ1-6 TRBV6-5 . TGTGCCAGCAGTTCATTCTATAATTCACCCCTCCACTTT CASSSFYNSPLHF
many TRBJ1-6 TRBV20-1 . TGCAGTGCTAGAGATGGGTCAGGGCCTGATTCACCCCTCCACTTT CSARDGSGPDSPLHF
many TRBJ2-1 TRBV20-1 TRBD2 TGCAGTGCTAGAGCTAGCGGGAGTGGGAACTCCTACAATGAGCAGTTCTTC CSARASGSGNSYNEQFF
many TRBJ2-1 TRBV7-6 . TGTGCCAGCAGCTGGGGGGGGCTCAATGAGCAGTTCTTC CASSWGGLNEQFF
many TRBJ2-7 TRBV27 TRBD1 TGTGCCAGCAGTTTGGGTGGACAGGGTAGTCGGGAGCAGTACTTC CASSLGGQGSREQYF
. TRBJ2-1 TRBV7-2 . TGTGCCAGCAGCGTCTCTTACAATGAGCAGTTCTTC CASSVSYNEQFF
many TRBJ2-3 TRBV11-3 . TGTGCCAGCCAAAAGACGTCTAGCACAGATACGCAGTATTTT CASQKTSSTDTQYF
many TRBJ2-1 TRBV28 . TGTGCCAGCAGCGGCGGTCGGAATGAGCAGTTCTTC CASSGGRNEQFF
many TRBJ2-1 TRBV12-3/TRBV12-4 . TGTGCCAGCAGTTATGAGCGCCCGAGCTCCTACAATGAGCAGTTCTTC CASSYERPSSYNEQFF
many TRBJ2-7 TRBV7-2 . TGTGCCAGCAGCTCCCAGGGGGGGCCCTACGAGCAGTACTTC CASSSQGGPYEQYF
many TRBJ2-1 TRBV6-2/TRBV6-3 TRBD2 TGTGCCAGCAGTTACCGCGGGACTAGCGGGAGTCCATACAATGAGCAGTTCTTC CASSYRGTSGSPYNEQFF